Included here is one T cell receptor beta chain sequence, with context. Its antigen is unknown. The method was immunoSEQ multiplex PCR; TCRdb's version includes in-frame clones alone and lacks a portion of them. Here the sample spans 30,000 or so clones, 92% being singletons. In germline, CDR1 is SGHVS, CDR2 FNYEAQ. V dropped 1 base and J dropped 4; count of bases not matched to a gene: 6. The CDR3 covers 16 residues. These data belong to a study of monozygotic twins with cystic fibrosis. Study-level background: With about 15 PCR cycles, barcoded libraries came from approximately 2.8 micrograms of fragmented DNA.

Study-wide results and limits: Co-twins had the most similar V usage for 13 of 16 pairs, J for 8. Age, concordance and disease severity did not associate with shared CDR3 numbers. Unrelated CF individuals shared fewer identical clonotypes than monozygotic CF twins.

The genes are TRBV7-6 and TRBJ2-7; TRBD2 agrees at 11 bases. This clonotype was sampled from a girl aged 2-10 years with cystic fibrosis. The sequenced sample consisted of blood. The CDR3 loop reads CASSLEPGLAVYEQYF. The CDR3 DNA reads as TGTGCCAGCAGCTTAGAACCGGGACTAGCGGTGTACGAGCAGTACTTC.